This TCR beta chain originates from a study of long-term antiretroviral therapy in people with HIV. Study-wide results and caveats: Despite increasing after ART, diversity remained lower than that of transplant donor controls. The clones with expansion before ART were dominant in the repertoire at all time points. Against controls, HIV repertoires showed narrower ranges of CDR3 length.

HIV-positive participants all received treatment in the United States. The V and J ends lost 5 bases and 2 bases respectively, with 9 bases between them. From germline, CDR1 is SEHNR and CDR2 FQNEAQ (reference sequence). This CDR3 comprises 13 residues. Survey level was the resolution at which the v3.0 immunoSEQ assay ran. The table came from immunoSEQ multiplex PCR; TCRdb's copy has only in-frame clones and leaves some out. The repertoire holds 27,000 or so clones, with about 82% as singletons. This clone showed up just a few times. Its antigen is currently unknown. The receptor was derived from a man between 18 and 29 years old with HIV. The chain is built from TRBV7-9 and TRBJ1-2; perhaps TRBD1 as D (5 bases). The source material was unsorted PBMCs, sampled 0.8 years before starting antiretroviral therapy. The CDR3 loop is CASSPDSNYGYTF. Here the CDR3 DNA reads TGTGCCAGCAGCCCAGACAGCAACTATGGCTACACCTTC.